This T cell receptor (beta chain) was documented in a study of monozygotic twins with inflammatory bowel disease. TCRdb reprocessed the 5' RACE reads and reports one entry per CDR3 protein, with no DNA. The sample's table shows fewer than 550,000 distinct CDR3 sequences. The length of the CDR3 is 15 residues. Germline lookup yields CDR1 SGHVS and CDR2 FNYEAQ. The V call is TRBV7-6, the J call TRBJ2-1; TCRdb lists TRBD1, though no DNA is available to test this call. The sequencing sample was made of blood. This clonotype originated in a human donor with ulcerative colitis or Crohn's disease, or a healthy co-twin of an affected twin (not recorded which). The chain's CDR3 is CASSSRDSSYNEQFF.